This T cell receptor (beta chain) comes out of a study of shared clonotypes between healthy human individuals. The CDR3 runs to 13 residues. Trimming left V 9 bases short and J 4 bases short, with 13 bases between. Germline V gene sequence: CDR1 SNHLY, CDR2 FYNNEI. Clones were sequenced by immunoSEQ multiplex PCR, and TCRdb holds only the in-frame ones, with some missing. The data contain about 690,000 clones, roughly 88% of them singletons. This receptor was identified in a man aged 18-30 years in good health. Some clones in this sample may be carry-over from other donors' samples. The J gene is TRBJ1-3, the V gene TRBV2; TRBD1 is a possible D gene (5 bases). What was sequenced was memory CD8+ T cells from PBMCs. Subset here: CD45RO+ cells pooled with CCR7-negative TemRA cells. CDR3 amino acids: CARESGGGNTIYF. The CDR3, as DNA: TGTGCCAGGGAATCGGGGGGAGGAAACACCATATATTTT.